Described below is a single TCR beta chain sequence and its context. The data stem from a study of blood T cell repertoires in COVID-19. Across the study: Nucleic acid was either cDNA or gDNA, and it came from T cells, B-cell-depleted T cells, or PBMCs.

The assay was immunoSEQ multiplex PCR, and TCRdb's table has in-frame clones only and misses some. The sample contains 150,000 or so clones, about 83% of which appear only once. The CDR3 sequence is 17 residues long. V was clipped by 5 bases and J by 1 base; unmatched bases: 4. Germline V gene data show CDR1 as SGHNT and CDR2 as YENEEA. J is TRBJ2-1 and V is TRBV11-3; TRBD2 aligns across 14 bases. Sequenced input: peripheral blood. This sequence originates from a human donor in a cohort sampled during active COVID-19. The CDR3, as DNA: TGTGCCAGCAGCGCAGGGACTAGCGGGAGTTCCTACAATGAGCAGTTCTTC. Protein sequence: CASSAGTSGSSYNEQFF. Full variable domain (missing parts from reference TRBV11-3 and TRBJ2-1): EAGVVQSPRYKIIEKKQPVAFWCNPISGHNTLYWYLQNLGQGPELLIRYENEEAVDDSQLPKDRFSAERLKGVDSTLKIQPAELGDSAVYLCASSAGTSGSSYNEQFFGPGTRLTVL.